Ten or more counts support the clone carrying this T cell receptor (beta chain). Its target is not known. Documented time point: persistent/refractory GD, antithyroid drugs over 5 years with positive TRAb. From PBMCs, RNA was extracted and then used to make the TCR library. To make TCR beta libraries, researchers used iRepertoire HTBI primers and Arm-PCR of CDR3 regions. Original data processing: Looking across samples, the authors found 55 to 70 TRBV and 14 TRBJ segments. TCRdb independently ran MiXCR on the multiplex PCR reads; one entry per CDR3 protein. The V and J calls and clone size come from TCRdb's table, not from the authors' own analysis. In the table there are some 330,000 distinct CDR3 sequences, 23% of which are singletons. The data belong to a study of regulatory T cells in long-lasting Graves disease. Study information: Persistence in Graves' disease required over 5 years of antithyroid drugs plus positive TSH receptor antibodies. General observations from the study: Having only a small sample size may have limited accuracy.

The CDR3 is 13 amino acids. The germline gives CDR1 MNHNS, CDR2 SASEGT. Trimming stripped 6 bases from V and 7 bases from J, with 15 bases between. This material consisted of peripheral blood mononuclear cells (PBMCs), taken when the disease was refractory, from a patient treated with antithyroid drugs. This clonotype originated in a woman between 40 and 55 years old with Graves disease. This chain connects TRBV6-1 to TRBJ2-5; D not certain. The CDR3 DNA sequence: TGTGCCAGCAGATATGGGTACTTGGGGACCCAGTACTTC. Its protein is CASRYGYLGTQYF.